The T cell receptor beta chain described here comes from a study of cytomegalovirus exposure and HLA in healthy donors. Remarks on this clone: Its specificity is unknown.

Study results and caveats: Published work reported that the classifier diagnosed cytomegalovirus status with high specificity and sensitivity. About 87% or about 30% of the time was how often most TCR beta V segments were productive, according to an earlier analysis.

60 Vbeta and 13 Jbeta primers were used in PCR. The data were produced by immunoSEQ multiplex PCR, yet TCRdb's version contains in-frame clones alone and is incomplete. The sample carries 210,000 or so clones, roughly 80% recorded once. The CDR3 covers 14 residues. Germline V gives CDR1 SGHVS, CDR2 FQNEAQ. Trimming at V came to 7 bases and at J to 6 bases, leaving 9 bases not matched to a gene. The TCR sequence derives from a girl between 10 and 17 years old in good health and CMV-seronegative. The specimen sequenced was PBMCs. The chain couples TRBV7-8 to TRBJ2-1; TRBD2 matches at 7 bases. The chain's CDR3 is CASKRGGSINEQFF. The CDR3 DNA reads TGTGCCAGCAAGAGGGGCGGGAGCATCAATGAGCAGTTCTTC.